The clone carrying this TCR beta chain was picked up a small number of times. No antigen is known for it. These data belong to a study of response to subunit inactivated influenza vaccine. TCRdb passed the RT-PCR reads through MiXCR, listing each CDR3 protein once. The table records around 540,000 distinct CDR3 sequences, approximately 12% of them present only once. Study results and limitations: There was a suggestion from the authors that each seasonal influenza vaccination recruits few new T cells.

Material: PBMCs from blood, obtained on the day of vaccination. This receptor was taken from a man aged 45-65 years who received an inactivated influenza vaccine.

CDR3 bases: TGTGCCAGCAGCTTAGTGGGGAATCCGCAAGAGACCCAGTACTTC. Translating it yields CASSLVGNPQETQYF. The chain carries TRBV7-2 and TRBJ2-5; D is unresolved. V gave up 1 base and J gave up 2 bases, with 11 bases separating them. This CDR3 comprises 15 residues. CDR1 is SGHTA and CDR2 is FQGNSA in the germline V gene. The full variable domain, its missing parts supplied by reference TRBV7-2 and TRBJ2-5, is GAGVSQSPSNKVTEKGKDVELRCDPISGHTALYWYRQSLGQGLEFLIYFQGNSAPDKSGLPSDRFSAERTGGSVSTLTIQRTQQEDSAVYLCASSLVGNPQETQYFGPGTRLLVL.